Below are 6 T cell receptor beta chains sequenced from a single sample in a study of CD8 T cells in ankylosing spondylitis. The study's findings and limits: A motif of seven or eight highly homologous TCR beta variants was seen as apparently characteristic of ankylosing spondylitis blood.

For these TCRs, the target antigens are not known. TCRdb redid the calling of the 5' RACE reads with MiXCR, one entry per CDR3 protein. Altogether 750,000 to 850,000 distinct CDR3 sequences are present, 12% being singletons, with the ten largest covering more than 0.5%. The sample was blood, either unsorted or a sorted T cell fraction (not recorded which). The receptor set was obtained from a male donor with ankylosing spondylitis.

This clonotype occurred a few times. The V gene is TRBV7-9, the J gene TRBJ1-4, with TRBD1 matching 8 bases. Germline V gene sequence: CDR1 SEHNR, CDR2 FQNEAQ (reference sequence). V was clipped by 5 bases and J by 8 bases; unmatched bases: 10. The CDR3 contains 15 residues. CDR3 sequence: CASSTGQGVREKLFF. The CDR3, as DNA: TGTGCCAGCAGCACTGGACAGGGCGTCCGGGAAAAACTGTTTTTT.

The chain uses TRBV27 and TRBJ2-2, with a possible D match to TRBD1 (7 bases). Germline values: CDR1 MNHEY, CDR2 SMNVEV (reference sequence). The V end was cut by 5 bases, the J end by 3 bases, with 13 bases between. The CDR3 is 15 amino acids. The CDR3 DNA reads TGTGCCAGCAGTGGGGGGACAGTATACACCGGGGAGCTGTTTTTT. It codes for CASSGGTVYTGELFF.

The chain has TRBV20-1 and TRBJ2-1; TRBD2 might be the D (5 bases). The CDR3 is made up of 16 amino acids. Deletions cut 3 bases from V and 2 bases from J, with 17 bases between. Germline assignment: CDR1 DFQATT and CDR2 SNEGSKA (reference sequence). In nucleotides, the CDR3 is TGCAGTGCTAGGATCCCAGGCTCGAGGGCCTACAATGAGCAGTTCTTC. Amino acids: CSARIPGSRAYNEQFF.

The sample holds a few counts of this clonotype. This rearrangement joins TRBV29-1 to TRBJ2-6, with D unclear. V lost 4 bases and J lost 1, with 8 bases in between. CDR1 is SQVTM and CDR2 is ANQGSEA in the germline V gene. The CDR3 has 14 residues. This CDR3 is CSVGPSSGANVLTF. In nucleotides, the CDR3 is TGCAGCGTTGGCCCCTCTTCTGGGGCCAACGTCCTGACTTTC.

The rearrangement links TRBV28 to TRBJ2-1, with 9 bases lining up with TRBD2. Looked up from germline, CDR1 is MDHEN and CDR2 is SYDVKM. This CDR3 region has 16 residues. J was trimmed by 4 bases and V by 2 bases; bases with no gene match: 6. The CDR3 sequence is CASSLGAGGGYNEQFF. The CDR3 nucleotides read TGTGCCAGCAGTTTAGGTGCGGGAGGGGGGTACAATGAGCAGTTCTTC. Based on the CDR3 plus reference TRBV28 and TRBJ2-1, the full variable domain is DVKVTQSSRYLVKRTGEKVFLECVQDMDHENMFWYRQDPGLGLRLIYFSYDVKMKEKGDIPEGYSVSREKKERFSLILESASTNQTSMYLCASSLGAGGGYNEQFFGPGTRLTVL.

This chain connects TRBV5-1 to TRBJ2-7; 8 nucleotides align to TRBD2. Germline lookup yields CDR1 SGHRS and CDR2 YFSETQ. Trimming removed 1 base from V and 0 bases from J; junction bases left unmatched: 3. The CDR3 sequence is 15 residues long. CDR3 coding DNA: TGCGCCAGCAGCTTGATTACTAGCGGCTCCTACGAGCAGTACTTC. This codes for CASSLITSGSYEQYF.